This TCR beta chain was retrieved from a study of T-cell memory formation after mild COVID-19. This clonotype was detected only a few times. V shed 4 bases, J shed 4 bases, and the junction held 5 bases outside the gene matches. This CDR3 region has 14 residues. Germline V gene sequence: CDR1 SGHVS, CDR2 FNYEAQ. TCRdb processed the 5' RACE reads anew with MiXCR; each CDR3 protein has one entry. In the table there are around 320,000 distinct CDR3 sequences, 15% to 20% of which are singletons. Sequenced input: PBMCs or a T cell subset sorted from them (not recorded which). This clonotype was obtained from a man between 18 and 35 years old who had mild COVID-19 (a few samples of this study predate the infection). Cell type and time point are not known. The chain is built from TRBV7-6 and TRBJ1-1; 8 bases match TRBD1. The CDR3 coding sequence is TGTGCCAGCAGCTCCGGACAGGGCTTCACTGAAGCTTTCTTT. It encodes CASSSGQGFTEAFF.